The following is a T cell receptor beta chain sequence with its context. This clonotype was seen ten or more times. Its antigen specificity is not known. No quality values exist for individual bases; no much larger clone is one base distant. CDR1 DFQATT and CDR2 SNEGSKA are derived from the germline V gene (reference sequence). The CDR3 runs 15 amino acids, cysteine and phenylalanine included. Just the 45-base CDR3 DNA is kept, in frame starting at base 1. At the junction V is shortened by 6 bases and J by 3 bases; bases outside the gene matches: 9. Patients with ophthalmopathy had moderately to severely active disease, with a Clinical Activity Score of 3 or more, a NOSPECS grade of 4 or more, and a disease duration of less than 3 months. Patients were excluded if they had other autoimmune diseases, uncontrolled infections, pregnancy or lactation. Clinical symptoms, serum thyroxine, TRAb, thyroid ultrasound and orbital computed tomography were used for diagnosis. Using Ficoll-Paque density gradient centrifugation, PBMCs were isolated from about 10 ml of fresh peripheral blood. Total RNA was extracted using Trizol reagent, and RNA quality was checked on an Agilent 2100 Bioanalyzer.

The source of the sample is a study of Graves' ophthalmopathy and Graves' hyperthyroidism listed by TCRdb under 2018. As for the study more broadly: Peripheral blood was collected before any treatment was given, at the time of initial diagnosis. The 100 discovery patients were divided at random into training and test sets in a 7:3 ratio. In total, approximately 140 blood samples were TCR-sequenced: fewer than 50 ophthalmopathy, under 80 hyperthyroidism and around 17 hyperthyroidism-to-ophthalmopathy patients. Following sample collection, hyperthyroidism patients were given methimazole at a starting dose of 30 mg daily, and ophthalmopathy patients were given high-dose intravenous methylprednisolone. To explore V-J signatures that separate ophthalmopathy from hyperthyroidism, a discovery set of 95 to 100 patients was enrolled, consisting of 40 to 45 with ophthalmopathy and approximately 57 with stable hyperthyroidism. To tell Graves' ophthalmopathy apart from Graves' hyperthyroidism, and to predict which patients would progress to ophthalmopathy, the study relied on TCR beta repertoire signatures. For independent validation, a separate cohort was made up of around 18 hyperthyroidism patients plus 17 patients who later progressed from hyperthyroidism to ophthalmopathy. T-cell repertoires of thyroid tissue and blood were compared in 5 or 6 hyperthyroidism patients.

Broader findings and caveats from the paper: Sample size was not statistically predetermined, and group allocation was not concealed from the investigators. In validation, the model predicted ophthalmopathy progression with 70.59% sensitivity and about 77% specificity; roughly 11 predicted patients were CT-confirmed with GO in a median of around 6 months. Most expanded thyroid clonotypes with a frequency above 0.001 also appeared in blood, which suggests that blood repertoires may reflect the immune response in the thyroid. Ophthalmopathy was separated from stable hyperthyroidism by the 13-signature model with about 89% sensitivity and less than 82% specificity in cross-validation and with 80%/75% in the test set.

For repertoire sequencing, TCR beta CDR3 regions were amplified from RNA transcripts. HTBI primers and the Qiagen OneStep RT-PCR kit were used in a first-round RT-PCR, which was followed by a second-round multiplex PCR, size selection and purification. The libraries underwent paired-end sequencing with 100 bp reads on an Illumina HiSeq2000. In the paper's pipeline: SOAPnuke was used to process the reads, throwing out any read that had adapters, had uncalled bases, had a mean Phred below 15, or lacked an exact constant-primer or identifier match. High-quality paired reads were merged with COPE v1.2.5. Unique nucleotide sequences were defined as clonotypes and aligned to IMGT TRB V, D and J references using MiTCR v1.1. Analysis was restricted to V-J combinations with a frequency above 0.0001, which covered over 98% of repertoires. For each V-J combination, a TCR clonal expansion and chaos score was defined as the ratio of F50 clonal expansion to chaos observed in the TCRdist matrix. Welch's t-statistics and random forest were used to reduce features to about 14 V-J combinations, which were fed into a naive Bayes classifier. The similarity between thyroid and blood repertoires was quantified using the Morisita-Horn index. The public sequencing data were trimmed at Q25 with fastp and processed into clonotypes with MiXCR by TCRdb, which kept only in-frame beta chains. Under each unique CDR3 protein, matching rows form one entry showing the most common genes and DNA. TCRdb, not the original authors, processed these V and J calls. Here the sample has some 390,000 distinct CDR3 sequences; around 20% occur a single time. The ten largest clones add up to 1.6% of the sample.

The specimen was peripheral blood. This TCR derives from a woman aged 18-30 years with Graves' ophthalmopathy. Donor details come from another sample of the same person, matched by shared clones. The rearranged segments are TRBV20-1 and TRBJ1-1; 11 nucleotides in the junction match TRBD1. The nucleotide sequence reads TGCAGTGCCCGGTCCAGGACAGGGGGCTACACTGAAGCTTTCTTT. Protein translation: CSARSRTGGYTEAFF.